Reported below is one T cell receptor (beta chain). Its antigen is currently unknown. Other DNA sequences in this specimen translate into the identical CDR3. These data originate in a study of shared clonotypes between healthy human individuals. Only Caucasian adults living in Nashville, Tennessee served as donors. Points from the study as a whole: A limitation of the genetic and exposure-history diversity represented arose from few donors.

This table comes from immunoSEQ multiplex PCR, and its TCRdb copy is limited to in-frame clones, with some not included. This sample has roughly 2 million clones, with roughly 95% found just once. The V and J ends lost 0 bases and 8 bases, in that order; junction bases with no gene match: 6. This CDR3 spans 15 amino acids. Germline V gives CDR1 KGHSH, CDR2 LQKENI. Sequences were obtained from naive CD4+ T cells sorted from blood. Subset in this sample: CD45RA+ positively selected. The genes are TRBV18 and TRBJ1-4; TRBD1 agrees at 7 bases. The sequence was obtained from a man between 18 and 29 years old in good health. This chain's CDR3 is CASSPPGRGNEKLFF. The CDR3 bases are TGTGCCAGCTCACCACCAGGCAGGGGGAACGAAAAACTGTTTTTT.